A selection of T cell receptor beta chains follows, all from one sample in a study of cytomegalovirus exposure and HLA in healthy donors. Data came from immunoSEQ multiplex PCR; TCRdb stores just in-frame clones and leaves some out. The table shows some 150,000 clones, with roughly 68% occurring only once. The source material was PBMCs. The receptors were sampled from a man aged 55 to 70 in good health and CMV-seronegative. Each CDR3 is given with its conserved first and last residue. D genes are given only for firm matches. Clone size is not always given. Where it is, it says once, few, many or a class for expanded clones.

V,J,size,D,DNA,CDR3
TRBV5-1,TRBJ2-7,NA,TRBD1,TGCGCCAGCAGCTTTTCGCCCCTCGGACAGGCCGGGCTGGCCTACGAGCAGTACTTC,CASSFSPLGQAGLAYEQYF
TRBV7-2,TRBJ2-3,NA,TRBD2,TGTGCCAGCAGCGAGGGGGTAGCGGGAGTCGGGGCAGATACGCAGTATTTT,CASSEGVAGVGADTQYF
TRBV10-3,TRBJ2-5,NA,TRBD2,TGTGCCATCAGTGAAGCGGGGCCCCTTCAGACCCAGTACTTC,CAISEAGPLQTQYF
TRBV27,TRBJ2-3,NA,NA,TGTGCCAGCAGTCCCCGGGAGACCGGGAAGCAGTATTTT,CASSPRETGKQYF
TRBV10-3,TRBJ1-1,NA,NA,TGTGCCATCAGTGGGGGAGGTCTGAACACTGAAGCTTTCTTT,CAISGGGLNTEAFF
TRBV5-3,TRBJ2-1,NA,TRBD2,TGTGCCAGAAGCTGGCGGACTAGGGAGGCCGGCATAGGCAATGAGCAGTTCTTC,CARSWRTREAGIGNEQFF
TRBV6-5,TRBJ1-4,NA,NA,TGTGCCAGCAGCCCCACCGGGCAGGGGGAAAAACTGTTTTTT,CASSPTGQGEKLFF
TRBV6-4,TRBJ1-3,NA,NA,TGTGCCAGCAGTGACGGAGGCACCATATATTTT,CASSDGGTIYF
TRBV7-8,TRBJ2-2,NA,NA,TGTGCCAGCAGCTTAGACACCCAGGGGTGGTACACCGGGGAGCTGTTTTTT,CASSLDTQGWYTGELFF
TRBV7-6,TRBJ2-2,NA,NA,TGTGCCAGCAGCTTAGACGGGATGAACACCGGGGAGCTGTTTTTT,CASSLDGMNTGELFF
TRBV11-3,TRBJ2-7,NA,TRBD2,TGTGCCAGCAGCCCCCACGCGGGACTAGCGTACGAGCAGTACTTC,CASSPHAGLAYEQYF
TRBV28,TRBJ2-3,NA,NA,TGTGCCAGCACCCTGACGGGGAGCACAGATACGCAGTATTTT,CASTLTGSTDTQYF
TRBV30,TRBJ2-1,NA,TRBD1,TGTGCCTGGAAAGGACAGGGCTACAATGAGCAGTTCTTC,CAWKGQGYNEQFF
TRBV2,TRBJ2-1,NA,NA,TGTGCCAGCATAGGCGGGACGCATGAGCAGTTCTTC,CASIGGTHEQFF
TRBV30,TRBJ2-1,NA,TRBD2,TGTGCCTGGAGTAATCCCGTGGGCAGCGGGAGTGGGAATGAGCAGTTCTTC,CAWSNPVGSGSGNEQFF
TRBV6-5,TRBJ2-7,NA,TRBD1,TGTGCCAGCCGAAGACAGGGAGCCTACGAGCAGTACTTC,CASRRQGAYEQYF
TRBV28,TRBJ2-7,few,NA,TGTGCCAGCAGTGCCCCGGGACTCACCTACGAGCAGTACTTC,CASSAPGLTYEQYF
TRBV29-1,TRBJ2-3,NA,TRBD2,TGCAGCGTTGACGGGGCGGGAGGGTTCACAGATACGCAGTATTTT,CSVDGAGGFTDTQYF
TRBV27,TRBJ1-2,NA,TRBD1,TGTGCCAGCAGTCCTCGGGACAGCTATGGCTACACCTTC,CASSPRDSYGYTF
TRBV28,TRBJ1-5,NA,NA,TGTGCCAGCAGTCCCCTATTGGAGGGGAGAGGTCAGCCCCAGCATTTT,CASSPLLEGRGQPQHF
TRBV2,TRBJ2-7,NA,TRBD2,TGTGCCACCGTAGCGGGAAGCTCCTACGAGCAGTACTTC,CATVAGSSYEQYF
TRBV29-1,TRBJ2-1,NA,NA,TGCAGCGTTGGTCTTCGAACAGAGACCTCCTACAATGAGCAGTTCTTC,CSVGLRTETSYNEQFF
TRBV2,TRBJ2-7,NA,TRBD2,TGTGCCAGCAGTGAAGGACTAGCGGACTACGAGCAGTACTTC,CASSEGLADYEQYF